The rows below give T cell receptor beta chains drawn from one sample of a study of blood T cell repertoires in COVID-19. This table comes from immunoSEQ multiplex PCR, and its TCRdb copy is limited to in-frame clones, with some not included. The sample holds fewer than 350,000 clones, roughly 79% seen once. Sample: peripheral blood. These TCRs come from a woman aged 60 to 75 with active or convalescent COVID-19. CDR3s include the opening cysteine and the closing phenylalanine or tryptophan. Each record gives: clone size, J gene, V gene, D gene, CDR3 DNA, CDR3 protein. The D gene is left open where the match is weak. Some rows mark clone size as missing; the rest say once, few, many or name a class of expanded clone.

clone size: -
J gene: TRBJ1-1
V gene: TRBV7-8
D gene: -
CDR3 DNA: TGTGCCAGCAGCTCCAGGGTCGCTGAAGCTTTCTTT
CDR3 protein: CASSSRVAEAFF

clone size: -
J gene: TRBJ2-2
V gene: TRBV7-3
D gene: -
CDR3 DNA: TGTGCCAGCCCTCTAGCACTCGCGAACACCGGGGAGCTGTTTTTT
CDR3 protein: CASPLALANTGELFF

clone size: -
J gene: TRBJ1-2
V gene: TRBV12-3/TRBV12-4
D gene: TRBD1
CDR3 DNA: TGTGCCAGCAGTCCGACGGGTAGGGACAGCCAGACCTTC
CDR3 protein: CASSPTGRDSQTF

clone size: -
J gene: TRBJ2-3
V gene: TRBV2
D gene: -
CDR3 DNA: TGTGCCAGCATTGCAGGGGCGCGTTCCCGCACAGATACGCAGTATTTT
CDR3 protein: CASIAGARSRTDTQYF

clone size: -
J gene: TRBJ1-5
V gene: TRBV19
D gene: -
CDR3 DNA: TGTGCCAGTAATAGCAGGGTGAATCAGCCCCAGCATTTT
CDR3 protein: CASNSRVNQPQHF

clone size: -
J gene: TRBJ2-7
V gene: TRBV10-3
D gene: -
CDR3 DNA: TGTGCCATCAGGGACAGTAGCTCCTACGAGCAGTACTTC
CDR3 protein: CAIRDSSSYEQYF

clone size: -
J gene: TRBJ2-1
V gene: TRBV4-1
D gene: -
CDR3 DNA: TGCGCCAGCAGCCTAAATAGTGCGGGGCCCACTGAGCAGTTCTTC
CDR3 protein: CASSLNSAGPTEQFF

clone size: -
J gene: TRBJ1-5
V gene: TRBV7-9
D gene: -
CDR3 DNA: TGTGCCAGCAGCTTAGCCGGCGGGGGGCATAATCAGCCCCAGCATTTT
CDR3 protein: CASSLAGGGHNQPQHF

clone size: -
J gene: TRBJ1-2
V gene: TRBV20-1
D gene: -
CDR3 DNA: TGCAGTGCTAGAGATCCCGATGGCTACACCTTC
CDR3 protein: CSARDPDGYTF

clone size: -
J gene: TRBJ1-2
V gene: TRBV6-2/TRBV6-3
D gene: TRBD1
CDR3 DNA: TGTGCCAGCAGTTCAGGGGGCCTGGGCTACACCTTC
CDR3 protein: CASSSGGLGYTF

clone size: -
J gene: TRBJ1-2
V gene: TRBV11-2
D gene: -
CDR3 DNA: TGTGCCAGCAGCTTTGGAACAGAGACCTATGGCTACACCTTC
CDR3 protein: CASSFGTETYGYTF

clone size: -
J gene: TRBJ2-1
V gene: TRBV29-1
D gene: -
CDR3 DNA: TGCAGCGTTGAAGCAGGGGTCATCTACAATGAGCAGTTCTTC
CDR3 protein: CSVEAGVIYNEQFF

clone size: once
J gene: TRBJ2-5
V gene: TRBV6-5
D gene: TRBD1
CDR3 DNA: TGTGCCAGCTCCGGGACAGGGACTTCAGAGACCCAGTACTTC
CDR3 protein: CASSGTGTSETQYF

clone size: -
J gene: TRBJ1-2
V gene: TRBV18
D gene: -
CDR3 DNA: TGTGCCAGCTCACCACCATATTCAGGAGGACGCTATGGCTACACCTTC
CDR3 protein: CASSPPYSGGRYGYTF

clone size: -
J gene: TRBJ2-7
V gene: TRBV28
D gene: -
CDR3 DNA: TGTGCCAGCACCGTAGTAGGGCAGGGGAATTTCTACGAGCAGTACTTC
CDR3 protein: CASTVVGQGNFYEQYF

clone size: -
J gene: TRBJ2-3
V gene: TRBV5-6
D gene: -
CDR3 DNA: TGTGCCAGCACCACCACGAGGCGGGCAGGGGGCACAGATACGCAGTATTTT
CDR3 protein: CASTTTRRAGGTDTQYF

clone size: -
J gene: TRBJ1-2
V gene: TRBV5-1
D gene: TRBD1
CDR3 DNA: TGCGCCAGCAGCGGGACAGGCTATGGCTACACCTTC
CDR3 protein: CASSGTGYGYTF

clone size: -
J gene: TRBJ2-7
V gene: TRBV6-5
D gene: -
CDR3 DNA: TGTGCCAGCAGGCAGGGGGGCGAGCAGTACTTC
CDR3 protein: CASRQGGEQYF

clone size: -
J gene: TRBJ2-4
V gene: TRBV7-2
D gene: TRBD2
CDR3 DNA: TGTGCCAGCAGCTCACGAGCGGGGGAGGGGAACATTCAGTACTTC
CDR3 protein: CASSSRAGEGNIQYF

clone size: -
J gene: TRBJ1-2
V gene: TRBV7-3
D gene: -
CDR3 DNA: TGTGCCAGCAGCCCAGAGGGGGATAGCCCCTATGGCTACACCTTC
CDR3 protein: CASSPEGDSPYGYTF

clone size: -
J gene: TRBJ1-1
V gene: TRBV10-2
D gene: TRBD1
CDR3 DNA: TGCGCCAGCAGTGAGAGCCCAGGGGGCTTAAGCACTGAAGCTTTCTTT
CDR3 protein: CASSESPGGLSTEAFF

clone size: -
J gene: TRBJ2-7
V gene: TRBV19
D gene: -
CDR3 DNA: TGTGCCAGTAGTATTGACCCTAGCTCCTACGAGCAGTACTTC
CDR3 protein: CASSIDPSSYEQYF

clone size: -
J gene: TRBJ1-2
V gene: TRBV20-1
D gene: -
CDR3 DNA: TGCAGTGCTAGCCCAGGGCTAGGCTACACCTTC
CDR3 protein: CSASPGLGYTF

clone size: -
J gene: TRBJ2-7
V gene: TRBV19
D gene: -
CDR3 DNA: TGTGCCAGTGGGCAGGGGACCTTCTACGAGCAGTACTTC
CDR3 protein: CASGQGTFYEQYF

clone size: -
J gene: TRBJ2-3
V gene: TRBV5-1
D gene: -
CDR3 DNA: TGCGCCAGCATGTTATCAGATACGCAGTATTTT
CDR3 protein: CASMLSDTQYF

clone size: -
J gene: TRBJ1-1
V gene: TRBV6-5
D gene: TRBD1
CDR3 DNA: TGTGCCAGCAGCGTAGACAGGGGGCTTGACACTGAAGCTTTCTTT
CDR3 protein: CASSVDRGLDTEAFF

clone size: -
J gene: TRBJ2-7
V gene: TRBV27
D gene: -
CDR3 DNA: TGTGCCAGCAGATTCTACTCCGGGACAAGTTCCTACGAGCAGTACTTC
CDR3 protein: CASRFYSGTSSYEQYF

clone size: once
J gene: TRBJ2-7
V gene: TRBV5-1
D gene: -
CDR3 DNA: TGCGCCAGCAGCCCTCCCCTTCAGCGCTACGAGCAGTACTTC
CDR3 protein: CASSPPLQRYEQYF

clone size: once
J gene: TRBJ2-1
V gene: TRBV11-2
D gene: -
CDR3 DNA: TGTGCCAGCAGCCACAGGAGGGGTGGGGCTGAGCAGTTCTTC
CDR3 protein: CASSHRRGGAEQFF

clone size: -
J gene: TRBJ1-1
V gene: TRBV11-1
D gene: TRBD1
CDR3 DNA: TGTGCCAGCAGCCGGGACAGGGACACTGAAGCTTTCTTT
CDR3 protein: CASSRDRDTEAFF

clone size: -
J gene: TRBJ2-2
V gene: TRBV11-3
D gene: TRBD1
CDR3 DNA: TGTGCCAGCAGCTTAGGGACGGGACAGGGGAGGACCGGGGAGCTGTTTTTT
CDR3 protein: CASSLGTGQGRTGELFF

clone size: -
J gene: TRBJ2-7
V gene: TRBV30
D gene: -
CDR3 DNA: TGTGCCTGGACAGGGGTGAGCACCTACGAGCAGTACTTC
CDR3 protein: CAWTGVSTYEQYF

clone size: -
J gene: TRBJ1-4
V gene: TRBV6-1
D gene: TRBD1
CDR3 DNA: TGTGCCAGCAGTGAAACCCCAGGGGGCGCAGAAAAACTGTTTTTT
CDR3 protein: CASSETPGGAEKLFF

clone size: once
J gene: TRBJ2-7
V gene: TRBV30
D gene: -
CDR3 DNA: TGTGCCTGGGAACCGGGACTTGCTTCCTACGAGCAGTACTTC
CDR3 protein: CAWEPGLASYEQYF

clone size: -
J gene: TRBJ2-3
V gene: TRBV7-2
D gene: TRBD2
CDR3 DNA: TGTGCCAGCAGCTTAAAACTAGCGGGGGGCACAGATACGCAGTATTTT
CDR3 protein: CASSLKLAGGTDTQYF

clone size: -
J gene: TRBJ1-2
V gene: TRBV7-6
D gene: -
CDR3 DNA: TGTGCCAGCAGCTCCGGAGGGATCAACTATGGCTACACCTTC
CDR3 protein: CASSSGGINYGYTF

clone size: -
J gene: TRBJ2-1
V gene: TRBV12-5
D gene: TRBD2
CDR3 DNA: TGTGCTAGTGGTTTGGTGTTAGCGGGGGGGCGCAATGAGCAGTTCTTC
CDR3 protein: CASGLVLAGGRNEQFF

clone size: -
J gene: TRBJ1-6
V gene: TRBV18
D gene: -
CDR3 DNA: TGTGCCAGCTCCGCCGGCGGCAGCTCCTATAATTCACCCCTCCACTTT
CDR3 protein: CASSAGGSSYNSPLHF

clone size: -
J gene: TRBJ2-3
V gene: TRBV10-3
D gene: -
CDR3 DNA: TGTGCCATCCGCTTCGGAGATACGCAGTATTTT
CDR3 protein: CAIRFGDTQYF

clone size: -
J gene: TRBJ2-7
V gene: TRBV27
D gene: -
CDR3 DNA: TGTGCCAGCAGTTTAAGTGGCAGGGCGTCCTACGAGCAGTACTTC
CDR3 protein: CASSLSGRASYEQYF

clone size: -
J gene: TRBJ1-2
V gene: TRBV2
D gene: TRBD1
CDR3 DNA: TGTGCCAGCGGAAGAGCCGGGACAGGGGAGATCTATGGCTACACCTTC
CDR3 protein: CASGRAGTGEIYGYTF

clone size: -
J gene: TRBJ1-4
V gene: TRBV5-4
D gene: TRBD1
CDR3 DNA: TGTGCCAGCAGCCTAACAGGGGGCCGTAATGAAAAACTGTTTTTT
CDR3 protein: CASSLTGGRNEKLFF

clone size: -
J gene: TRBJ2-3
V gene: TRBV9
D gene: TRBD2
CDR3 DNA: TGTGCCAGCAGCGTAACGTCCGGATCCGGGACTAGTAGATCAGATACGCAGTATTTT
CDR3 protein: CASSVTSGSGTSRSDTQYF

clone size: few
J gene: TRBJ2-1
V gene: TRBV12-3/TRBV12-4
D gene: -
CDR3 DNA: TGTGCCAGCAGCCGAGGGGGTGAGCAGTTCTTC
CDR3 protein: CASSRGGEQFF

clone size: -
J gene: TRBJ2-1
V gene: TRBV19
D gene: TRBD1
CDR3 DNA: TGTGCCAGTAGTATTCTCCCGACAGGGGTTAAAAGGTACAATGAGCAGTTCTTC
CDR3 protein: CASSILPTGVKRYNEQFF

clone size: -
J gene: TRBJ2-3
V gene: TRBV6-6
D gene: -
CDR3 DNA: TGTGCCAGCAGTTACGCACAAGATACGCAGTATTTT
CDR3 protein: CASSYAQDTQYF

clone size: -
J gene: TRBJ2-3
V gene: TRBV15
D gene: TRBD1
CDR3 DNA: TGTGCCACCGACAGGGGGCTGGGCACAGATACGCAGTATTTT
CDR3 protein: CATDRGLGTDTQYF